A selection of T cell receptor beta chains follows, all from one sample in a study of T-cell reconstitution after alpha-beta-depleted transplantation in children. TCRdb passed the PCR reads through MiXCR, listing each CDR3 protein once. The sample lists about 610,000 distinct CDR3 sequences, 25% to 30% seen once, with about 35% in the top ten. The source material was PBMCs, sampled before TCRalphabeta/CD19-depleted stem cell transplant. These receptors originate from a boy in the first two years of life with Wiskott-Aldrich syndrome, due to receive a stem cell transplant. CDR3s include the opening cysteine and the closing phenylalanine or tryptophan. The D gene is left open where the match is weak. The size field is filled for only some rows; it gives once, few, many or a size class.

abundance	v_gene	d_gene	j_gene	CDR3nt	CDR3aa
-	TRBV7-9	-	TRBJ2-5	TGTGCCAGCAGTTCACTAGCAACCCTTGGGACCCAGTACTTC	CASSSLATLGTQYF
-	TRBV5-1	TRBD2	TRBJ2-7	TGCGCCAGCAGCTTGGGGCTAGCGGGAGAATCCGAGCAGTACTTC	CASSLGLAGESEQYF
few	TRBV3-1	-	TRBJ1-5	TGTGCCAGCAGCCAATTAAACGACGGCCTTTGGAGCAATCAGCCCCAGCATTTT	CASSQLNDGLWSNQPQHF
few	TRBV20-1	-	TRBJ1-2	TGCAGTGCGGAGCCGGGACACCCTAACTATGGCTACACCTTC	CSAEPGHPNYGYTF
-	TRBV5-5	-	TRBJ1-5	TGTGCCAGCAGCTTGAATGGAGTAGGTCGGGGGAATCAGCCCCAGCATTTT	CASSLNGVGRGNQPQHF
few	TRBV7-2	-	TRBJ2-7	TGTGCCAGCAGCTTAACGGGACGTATTAACGAGCAGTACTTC	CASSLTGRINEQYF
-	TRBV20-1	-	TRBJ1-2	TGCAGTGCTAGACCAGGGGTATATGGCTACACCTTC	CSARPGVYGYTF
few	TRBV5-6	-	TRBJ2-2	TGTGCCAGCAGCTTTAAGACGGCGGGATCCACCGGGGAGCTGTTTTTT	CASSFKTAGSTGELFF
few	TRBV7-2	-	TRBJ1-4	TGTGCCAGCAGCTTAGAGACGAATGATAAAAAACTGTTTTTT	CASSLETNDKKLFF
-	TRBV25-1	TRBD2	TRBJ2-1	TGTGCCAGCAGTGGACCTGGACTAGCGGGCATCTACAATGAGCAGTTCTTC	CASSGPGLAGIYNEQFF
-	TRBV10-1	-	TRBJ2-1	TGCGCCAGCAATAACCGGGGTAACAATGAGCAGTTCTTC	CASNNRGNNEQFF
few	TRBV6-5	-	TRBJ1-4	TGTGCCAGCAGTTATGGTTTGAGGAAGGCGAATGAAAAACTGTTTTTT	CASSYGLRKANEKLFF
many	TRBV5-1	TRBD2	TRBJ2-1	TGTGCCAGCAGCGCCGGGACTAGCGGATACAATGAGCAGTTCTTC	CASSAGTSGYNEQFF
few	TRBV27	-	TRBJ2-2	TGTGCCAGCAGTTTATCAAGGGGAGCGAACACCGGGGAGCTGTTTTTT	CASSLSRGANTGELFF
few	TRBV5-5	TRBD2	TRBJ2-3	TGTGCCAGCGGGAGGGCAGGCGCGACTAGCACAGATACGCAGTATTTT	CASGRAGATSTDTQYF
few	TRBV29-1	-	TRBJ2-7	TGCAGCGTTCACAAGGGAAGGCGAGGACACGAGCAGTACTTC	CSVHKGRRGHEQYF
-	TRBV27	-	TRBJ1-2	TGTGCCAGCAGTACCGCCGCGGCAGACTATGGCTACACCTTC	CASSTAAADYGYTF